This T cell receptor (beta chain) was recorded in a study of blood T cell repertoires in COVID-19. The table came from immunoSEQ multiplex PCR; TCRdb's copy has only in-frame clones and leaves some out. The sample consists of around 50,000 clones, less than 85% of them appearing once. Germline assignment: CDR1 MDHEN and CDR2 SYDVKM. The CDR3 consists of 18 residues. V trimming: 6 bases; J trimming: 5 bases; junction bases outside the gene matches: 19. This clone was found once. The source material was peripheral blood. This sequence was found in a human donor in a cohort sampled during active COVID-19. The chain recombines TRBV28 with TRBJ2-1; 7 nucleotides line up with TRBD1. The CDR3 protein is CASRKLHWGGTEDNEQFF. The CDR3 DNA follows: TGTGCCAGCAGAAAGCTCCACTGGGGTGGGACAGAAGACAATGAGCAGTTCTTC.